Sequencing of this T cell receptor beta chain was carried out in a study of T cells in Graves' hyperthyroidism and ophthalmopathy. The V gene lost 5 bases and the J gene lost 9 bases, with 11 bases spanning the gap. CDR3 length: 12 amino acids. Germline CDR1 is MNHNS and CDR2 is SASEGT. The table lists this clonotype with many counts. What it recognizes is unknown. It was RNA transcripts that yielded the amplified TCR beta CDR3 regions. The TCR CDR3 first-round RT-PCR relied on the HTBI primer set. Using its own MiXCR run on the multiplex PCR reads, TCRdb lists one record per CDR3 protein. The sample shows 220,000 or so distinct CDR3 sequences, roughly 15% of them seen only once. The study's findings and limits: Most clonotypes expanded in the thyroid (above 0.001) were also present in blood.

This chain links TRBV6-1 with TRBJ2-1, with D unresolved. This receptor was taken from a woman under 30 with Graves' ophthalmopathy. Sequenced sample: blood. The CDR3 reads CASSYPGREQFF. The CDR3, as DNA: TGTGCCAGCAGTTACCCGGGTCGTGAGCAGTTCTTC.